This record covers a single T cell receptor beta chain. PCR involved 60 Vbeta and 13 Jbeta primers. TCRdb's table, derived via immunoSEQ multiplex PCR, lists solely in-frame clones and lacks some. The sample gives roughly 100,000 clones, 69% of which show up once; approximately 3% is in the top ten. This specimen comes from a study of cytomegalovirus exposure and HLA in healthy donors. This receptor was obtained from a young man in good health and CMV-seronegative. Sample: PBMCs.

CDR3 sequence reads: CASSLQASREYNEQFF. In DNA form, the CDR3 reads TGTGCCAGCAGCTTACAGGCTAGCAGAGAGTACAATGAGCAGTTCTTC. The chain has TRBV7-2 and TRBJ2-1; maybe TRBD2 (5 bases). Germline V gene data show CDR1 as SGHTA and CDR2 as FQGNSA. V shed 2 bases and J shed 4 bases, with 15 bases lying between them. CDR3 length equals 16 residues. The variable domain in full, with the rest retrieved from reference TRBV7-2 and TRBJ2-1, is GAGVSQSPSNKVTEKGKDVELRCDPISGHTALYWYRQSLGQGLEFLIYFQGNSAPDKSGLPSDRFSAERTGGSVSTLTIQRTQQEDSAVYLCASSLQASREYNEQFFGPGTRLTVL.